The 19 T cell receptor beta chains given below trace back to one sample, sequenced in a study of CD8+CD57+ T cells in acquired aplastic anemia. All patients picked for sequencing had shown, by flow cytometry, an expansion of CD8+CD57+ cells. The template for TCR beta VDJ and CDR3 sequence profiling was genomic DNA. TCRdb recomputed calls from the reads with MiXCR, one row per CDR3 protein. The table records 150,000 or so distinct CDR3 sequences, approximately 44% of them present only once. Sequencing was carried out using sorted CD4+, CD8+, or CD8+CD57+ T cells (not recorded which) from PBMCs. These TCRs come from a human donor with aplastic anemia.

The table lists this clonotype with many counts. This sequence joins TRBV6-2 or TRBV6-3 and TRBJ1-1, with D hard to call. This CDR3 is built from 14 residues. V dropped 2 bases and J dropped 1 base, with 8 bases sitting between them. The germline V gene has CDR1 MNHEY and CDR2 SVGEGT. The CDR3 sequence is CASSYLSSNTEAFF. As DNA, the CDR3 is TGTGCCAGCAGTTACCTGTCATCGAACACTGAAGCTTTCTTT.

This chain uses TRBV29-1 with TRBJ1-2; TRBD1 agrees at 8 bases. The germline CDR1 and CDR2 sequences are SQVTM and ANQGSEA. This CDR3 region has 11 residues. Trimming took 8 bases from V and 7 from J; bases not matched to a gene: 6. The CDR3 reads CSCTGGFGYTF. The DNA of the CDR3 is TGCAGCTGCACAGGGGGTTTTGGCTACACCTTC.

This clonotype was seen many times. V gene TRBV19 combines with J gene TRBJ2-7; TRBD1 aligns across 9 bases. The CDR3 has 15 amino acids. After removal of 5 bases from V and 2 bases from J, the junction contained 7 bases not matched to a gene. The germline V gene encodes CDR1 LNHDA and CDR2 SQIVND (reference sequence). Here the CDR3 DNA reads TGTGCCAGTAGTGGGGTAGGGACAGGGACCTACGAGCAGTACTTC. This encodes CASSGVGTGTYEQYF.

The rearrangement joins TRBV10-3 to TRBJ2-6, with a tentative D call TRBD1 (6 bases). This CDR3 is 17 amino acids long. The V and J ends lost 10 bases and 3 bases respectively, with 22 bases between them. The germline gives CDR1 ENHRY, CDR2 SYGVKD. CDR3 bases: TGTGCCAACAGCGCCGAGGACAGAGGGCATGGGGCCAACGTCCTGACTTTC. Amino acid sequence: CANSAEDRGHGANVLTF.

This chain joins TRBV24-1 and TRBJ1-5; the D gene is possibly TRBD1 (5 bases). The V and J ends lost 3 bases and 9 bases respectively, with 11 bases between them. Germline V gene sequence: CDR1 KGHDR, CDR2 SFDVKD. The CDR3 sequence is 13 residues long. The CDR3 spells CATSDETGGPQHF. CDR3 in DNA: TGTGCCACCAGTGATGAGACGGGGGGGCCCCAGCATTTT.

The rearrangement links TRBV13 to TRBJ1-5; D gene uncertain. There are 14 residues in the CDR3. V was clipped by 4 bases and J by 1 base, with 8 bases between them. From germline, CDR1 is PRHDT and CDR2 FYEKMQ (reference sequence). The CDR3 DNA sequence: TGTGCCAGCAGCTCCCGGACGAGCAATCAGCCCCAGCATTTT. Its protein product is CASSSRTSNQPQHF. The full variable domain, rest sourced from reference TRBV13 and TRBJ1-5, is AAGVIQSPRHLIKEKRETATLKCYPIPRHDTVYWYQQGPGQDPQFLISFYEKMQSDKGSIPDRFSAQQFSDYHSELNMSSLELGDSALYFCASSSRTSNQPQHFGDGTRLSIL.

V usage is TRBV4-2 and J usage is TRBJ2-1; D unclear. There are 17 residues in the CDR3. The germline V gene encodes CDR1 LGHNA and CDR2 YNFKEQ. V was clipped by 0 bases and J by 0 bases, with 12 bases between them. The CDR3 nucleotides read TGTGCCAGCAGCCAAGATCCGGCAGGTAGCTCCTACAATGAGCAGTTCTTC. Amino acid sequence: CASSQDPAGSSYNEQFF.

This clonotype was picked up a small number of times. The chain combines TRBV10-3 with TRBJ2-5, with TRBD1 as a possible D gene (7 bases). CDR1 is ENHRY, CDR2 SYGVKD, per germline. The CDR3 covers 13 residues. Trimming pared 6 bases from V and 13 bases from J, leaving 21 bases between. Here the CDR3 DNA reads TGTGCCATCAGCGACGGCGGGACAGAGGCCCTGTACTTC. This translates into CAISDGGTEALYF.

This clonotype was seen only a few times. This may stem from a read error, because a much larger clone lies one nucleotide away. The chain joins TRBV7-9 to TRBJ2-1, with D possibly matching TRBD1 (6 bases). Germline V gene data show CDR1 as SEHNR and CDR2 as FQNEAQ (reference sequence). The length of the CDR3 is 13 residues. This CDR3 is CAGSLAGADEQFF. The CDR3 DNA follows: TGTGCCGGCAGCTTAGCAGGGGCGGATGAGCAGTTCTTC.

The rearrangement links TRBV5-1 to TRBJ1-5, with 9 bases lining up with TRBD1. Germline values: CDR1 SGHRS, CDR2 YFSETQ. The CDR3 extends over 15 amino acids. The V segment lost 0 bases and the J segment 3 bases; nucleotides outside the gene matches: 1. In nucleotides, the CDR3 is TGCGCCAGCAGCTTGGGGACAGGGGTCAATCAGCCCCAGCATTTT. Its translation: CASSLGTGVNQPQHF.

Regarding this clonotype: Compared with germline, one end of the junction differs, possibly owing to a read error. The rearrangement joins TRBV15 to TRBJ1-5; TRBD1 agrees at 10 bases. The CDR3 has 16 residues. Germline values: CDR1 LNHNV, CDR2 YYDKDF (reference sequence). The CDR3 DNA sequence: TGTGCCACCAGCAGAGGGACAGGGGGGAGCAATCAGCCTCAGCATTTT. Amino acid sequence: CATSRGTGGSNQPQHF.

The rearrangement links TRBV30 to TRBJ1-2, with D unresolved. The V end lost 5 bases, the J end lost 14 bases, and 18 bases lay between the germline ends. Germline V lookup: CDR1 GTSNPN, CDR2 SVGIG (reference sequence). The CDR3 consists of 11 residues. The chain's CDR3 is CAWVTVEAQTF. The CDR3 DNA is TGTGCCTGGGTGACCGTGGAGGCTCAAACCTTC.

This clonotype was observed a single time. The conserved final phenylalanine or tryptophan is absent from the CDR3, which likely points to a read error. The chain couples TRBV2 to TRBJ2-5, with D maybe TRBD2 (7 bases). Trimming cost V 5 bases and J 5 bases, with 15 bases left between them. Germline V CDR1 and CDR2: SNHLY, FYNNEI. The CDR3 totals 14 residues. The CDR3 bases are TGTGCCAGCAGTCCGGACGGGGGGCGGGAGACCCAGTACTAC. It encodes CASSPDGGRETQYY.

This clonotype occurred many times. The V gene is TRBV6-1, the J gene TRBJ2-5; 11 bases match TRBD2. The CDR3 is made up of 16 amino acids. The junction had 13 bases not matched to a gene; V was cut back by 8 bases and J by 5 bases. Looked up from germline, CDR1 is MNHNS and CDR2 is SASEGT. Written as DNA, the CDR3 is TGTGCCAGCTGCCCAGTGCTAGCGGGGGGAGGTGAGACCCAGTACTTC. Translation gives CASCPVLAGGGETQYF.

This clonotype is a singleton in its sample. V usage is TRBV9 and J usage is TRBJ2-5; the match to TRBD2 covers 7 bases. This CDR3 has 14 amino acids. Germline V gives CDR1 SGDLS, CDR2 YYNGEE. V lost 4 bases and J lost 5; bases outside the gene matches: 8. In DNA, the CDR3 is TGTGCCAGCAGCATCACCCTGGGGGGGGAGACCCAGTACTTC. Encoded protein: CASSITLGGETQYF.

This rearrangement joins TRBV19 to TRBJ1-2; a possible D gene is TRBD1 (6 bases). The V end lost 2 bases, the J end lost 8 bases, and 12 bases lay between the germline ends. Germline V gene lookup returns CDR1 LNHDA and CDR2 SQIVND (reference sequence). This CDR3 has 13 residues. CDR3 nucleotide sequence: TGTGCCAGTAGTATAACTGGGGGCGGGGGCTACACCTTC. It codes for CASSITGGGGYTF.

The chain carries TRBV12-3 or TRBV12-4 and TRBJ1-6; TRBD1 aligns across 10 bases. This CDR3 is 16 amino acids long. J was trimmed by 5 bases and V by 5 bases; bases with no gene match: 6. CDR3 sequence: CASSPRQGADNSPLHF. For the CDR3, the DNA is TGTGCCAGCAGTCCCCGACAGGGGGCGGATAATTCACCCCTCCACTTT.

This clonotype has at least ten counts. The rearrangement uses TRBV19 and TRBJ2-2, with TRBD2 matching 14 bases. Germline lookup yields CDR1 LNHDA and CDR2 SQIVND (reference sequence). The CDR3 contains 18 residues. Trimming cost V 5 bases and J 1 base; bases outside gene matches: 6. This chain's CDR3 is CASSFGLAGGLNTGELFF. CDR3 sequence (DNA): TGTGCCAGTAGTTTTGGACTAGCGGGGGGCCTGAACACCGGGGAGCTGTTTTTT.

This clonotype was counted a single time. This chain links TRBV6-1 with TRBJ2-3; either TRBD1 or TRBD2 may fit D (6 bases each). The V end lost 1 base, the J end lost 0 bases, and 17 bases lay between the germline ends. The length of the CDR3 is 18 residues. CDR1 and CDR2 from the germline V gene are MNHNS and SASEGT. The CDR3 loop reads CASSEVPGAGTSTDTQYF. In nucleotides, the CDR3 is TGTGCCAGCAGTGAAGTCCCGGGGGCGGGAACCAGCACAGATACGCAGTATTTT.